A single sample gave rise to the 24 T cell receptor beta chains below, sequenced in a study of cytotoxic CD8 clonotypes in ibrutinib-treated CLL. Generated by immunoSEQ multiplex PCR, the TCRdb table keeps only in-frame clones and is missing some. The sample contains some 65,000 clones, around 60% of which appear only once. Sample: PBMCs, taken after 12 months of ibrutinib treatment. The receptor set was obtained from a human donor with chronic lymphocytic leukemia.

This clone was counted once. The V and J genes are TRBV7-2 and TRBJ2-7; a weak D match, TRBD1 (6 bases). Germline CDR1 and CDR2: SGHTA and FQGNSA. The V end was cut by 1 base, the J end by 6 bases, with 13 bases between. The CDR3 is 14 amino acids. CDR3 amino acids: CASSLDRTVGEQYF. The CDR3 bases are TGTGCCAGCAGCTTAGACAGGACAGTGGGCGAGCAGTACTTC.

Ten or more counts support this clone. The CDR3 loop is CATRLAGAMNTGELFF. In nucleotides, the CDR3 is TGTGCAACAAGACTAGCGGGAGCTATGAACACCGGGGAGCTGTTTTTT. The chain employs TRBV6-6 and TRBJ2-2; 12 positions match TRBD2. Germline V gives CDR1 MNHNY, CDR2 SVGAGI (reference sequence). The CDR3 contains 16 residues.

CDR3 coding DNA: TGTGCCACCAGCACCTCACAGGGGGGGACTGAAGCTTTCTTT. Protein sequence: CATSTSQGGTEAFF. The rearrangement joins TRBV15 to TRBJ1-1; the match to TRBD1 covers 8 bases. Germline V lookup: CDR1 LNHNV, CDR2 YYDKDF (reference sequence). CDR3 length: 14 residues. Trimming at V came to 4 bases and at J to 5 bases, leaving 6 bases not matched to a gene.

V and J are TRBV9 and TRBJ2-5, with 13 bases fitting TRBD2. The CDR3 runs 17 residues. V shed 0 bases, J shed 5 bases, and the junction held 7 bases outside the gene matches. Germline V CDR1 and CDR2: SGDLS, YYNGEE. The DNA of the CDR3 is TGTGCCAGCAGCGTAGGAGGGACTAGCGGGGTTTGGGAGACCCAGTACTTC. This codes for CASSVGGTSGVWETQYF.

The genes are TRBV4-2 and TRBJ1-2, with D unclear. Trimming cost V 3 bases and J 4 bases, with 12 bases left between them. The length of the CDR3 is 14 residues. Germline V gives CDR1 LGHNA, CDR2 YNFKEQ. This CDR3 is CASSQERTVYGYTF. The CDR3, as DNA: TGTGCCAGCAGCCAGGAGAGGACCGTCTATGGCTACACCTTC.

The chain couples TRBV6-5 to TRBJ2-7, with D perhaps matching TRBD1 (6 bases). The germline gives CDR1 MNHEY, CDR2 SVGAGI. Trimming removed 5 bases from V and 3 bases from J, with 11 bases in between. CDR3 size: 13 residues. The CDR3 spells CASSQLQGYEQYF. CDR3 nucleotides: TGTGCCAGCAGTCAATTACAGGGCTACGAGCAGTACTTC.

This chain joins TRBV6-5 and TRBJ2-7, with D tentatively TRBD2 (6 bases). Germline loops: CDR1 MNHEY, CDR2 SVGAGI. The CDR3 length is 12 residues. Trimming left V 8 bases short and J 4 bases short, with 12 bases between. Here the CDR3 DNA reads TGTGCCAGCGGGAGGCAGCTGTACGAGCAGTACTTC. This sequence encodes CASGRQLYEQYF.

The chain uses TRBV6-1 and TRBJ1-4; the match to TRBD1 covers 9 bases. After removal of 8 bases from V and 4 bases from J, the junction contained 5 bases not matched to a gene. Germline lookup yields CDR1 MNHNS and CDR2 SASEGT. The CDR3 loop spans 14 amino acids. The chain's CDR3 is CASRPGQGNEKLFF. The CDR3 nucleotides are TGTGCCAGCCGACCGGGACAGGGTAATGAAAAACTGTTTTTT.

This chain connects TRBV14 to TRBJ2-2; no definite D call. The CDR3 is 13 amino acids. Germline V CDR1 and CDR2: SGHDN, FVKESK. The V and J ends lost 1 base and 5 bases respectively, with 5 bases between them. CDR3 sequence reads: CASSQVYTGELFF. The CDR3 region has the DNA TGTGCCAGCAGCCAAGTATATACCGGGGAGCTGTTTTTT.

V gene TRBV20-1 combines with J gene TRBJ1-1; 7 bases agree with TRBD1. Per the germline V gene, CDR1 is DFQATT and CDR2 is SNEGSKA (reference sequence). This CDR3 contains 10 residues. The ends lost 6 bases at V and 7 bases at J; junction bases unmatched: 2. CDR3 region: CSADRVEAFF. The CDR3 DNA is TGCAGTGCAGACAGGGTTGAAGCTTTCTTT.

V is TRBV29-1 and J is TRBJ1-4; maybe TRBD1 (5 bases). Between the trimmed V and J ends, which lost 6 bases and 8 bases, there was a span of 19 bases. This CDR3 spans 14 amino acids. Germline loops: CDR1 SQVTM, CDR2 ANQGSEA. The CDR3 sequence: CSVATRQFGEKLFF. CDR3 in DNA: TGCAGCGTGGCTACCAGACAGTTTGGCGAAAAACTGTTTTTT.

This clone turned up a few times. The CDR3 reads CASRLVNRLAGLNEQFF. The DNA of the CDR3 is TGTGCAAGTCGCTTAGTAAATAGACTAGCGGGACTTAATGAGCAGTTCTTC. The V and J genes are TRBV12-2 and TRBJ2-1; the tabulated D call, TRBD2, remains unverified against the DNA. TRBV12-2 represents a pseudogene. The CDR3 runs to 17 residues.

This chain connects TRBV11-3 to TRBJ2-1; 10 positions agree with TRBD1. The CDR3 is 14 amino acids. V was pared by 5 bases and J by 6 bases, with 4 bases of the junction left unmatched. Germline CDR1 SGHNT, CDR2 YENEEA. This chain's CDR3 is CASSARDRGNEQFF. DNA for the CDR3: TGTGCCAGCAGCGCCCGGGACAGGGGCAATGAGCAGTTCTTC.

The chain uses TRBV5-6 and TRBJ2-2, with D unresolved. Germline V gives CDR1 SGHDT, CDR2 YYEEEE. Trimming stripped 4 bases from V and 9 bases from J, with 7 bases between. The CDR3 is made up of 11 amino acids. This chain's CDR3 is CASSLLRELFF. The CDR3 region has the DNA TGTGCCAGCAGCCTCCTCCGGGAGCTGTTTTTT.

The chain recombines TRBV28 with TRBJ1-1; no reliable D call. This CDR3 contains 17 residues. Trimming took 5 bases from V and 2 from J, leaving 21 bases between them. Germline loops: CDR1 MDHEN, CDR2 SYDVKM. As DNA, the CDR3 is TGTGCCAGCAGTCCTCATCCCCACGGCTTTTTCAACACTGAAGCTTTCTTT. Its protein is CASSPHPHGFFNTEAFF.

This rearrangement joins TRBV5-1 to TRBJ2-7; D is unresolved. The CDR3 runs to 13 residues. Germline V gene lookup returns CDR1 SGHRS and CDR2 YFSETQ. V was trimmed by 1 base and J by 4 bases, leaving 9 bases between them. CDR3: CASSLTPLYEQYV. As DNA, the CDR3 is TGCGCCAGCAGCTTGACACCACTTTACGAGCAGTACGTC.

CDR3 amino acids: CASSPVGLTDTQYF. The CDR3 DNA follows: TGTGCCAGCAGCCCAGTAGGCCTCACAGATACGCAGTATTTT. V and J are TRBV7-9 and TRBJ2-3; D gene ambiguous. Trimming took 5 bases from V and 2 from J, leaving 11 bases between them. CDR3 length: 14 residues. Germline CDR1 SEHNR, CDR2 FQNEAQ (reference sequence).

The genes are TRBV5-1 and TRBJ2-2; D possibly corresponds to TRBD2 (6 bases). V was trimmed by 0 bases and J by 10 bases, leaving 10 bases between them. CDR1 SGHRS and CDR2 YFSETQ come from the germline V gene. This CDR3 region has 13 residues. Here the CDR3 reads CASSLDAGTELFF. In nucleotides, the CDR3 is TGCGCCAGCAGCTTGGATGCGGGGACGGAGCTGTTTTTT.

This clone was counted a few times. The J gene is TRBJ2-3, the V gene TRBV5-4, with D tentatively TRBD2 (6 bases). The CDR3 runs to 14 residues. The V gene's germline CDR1 is SGHNT and CDR2 YYREEE (reference sequence). Trimming pared 4 bases from V and 6 bases from J, leaving 15 bases between. CDR3 bases: TGTGCCAGCAGCCTGGGAACGGGAGCCGATACGCAGTATTTT. Protein: CASSLGTGADTQYF.

V and J are TRBV6-1 and TRBJ1-1; no clear D gene. Trimming removed 6 bases at V and 0 bases at J, with 8 bases between. Per the germline V gene, CDR1 is MNHNS and CDR2 is SASEGT. The CDR3 is made up of 13 amino acids. Here the CDR3 DNA reads TGTGCCAGCAGGCGGCCTATGAACACTGAAGCTTTCTTT. It specifies CASRRPMNTEAFF.

In this sample, this clone turned up a few times. The chain couples TRBV4-1 to TRBJ2-1; D gene unclear. The germline V gene has CDR1 MGHRA and CDR2 YSYEKL. This CDR3 region has 10 residues. Deletions cut 3 bases from V and 15 bases from J, with 9 bases between. The CDR3 DNA follows: TGCGCCAGCAGCCATTTAAGGTGGTTCTTC. Its protein product is CASSHLRWFF.

V and J are TRBV7-8 and TRBJ2-3, with 7 bases that match TRBD2. The CDR3 length is 14 residues. CDR1 SGHVS and CDR2 FQNEAQ come from the germline V gene. V was pared by 8 bases and J by 0 bases, with 5 bases of the junction left unmatched. CDR3: CASHSAGSTDTQYF. CDR3 sequence (DNA): TGTGCCAGCCATTCAGCGGGGAGCACAGATACGCAGTATTTT.

This clone appeared a single time. The rearrangement uses TRBV9 and TRBJ2-5; D is perhaps TRBD2 (6 bases). Trimming removed 1 base from V and 9 bases from J, with 16 bases in between. The CDR3 is 14 amino acids. The germline CDR1 and CDR2 sequences are SGDLS and YYNGEE. In DNA form, the CDR3 reads TGTGCCAGCAGCGTAAACGTCGGTGGCGGGGCCCAGTACTTC. Protein: CASSVNVGGGAQYF.

The V gene is TRBV7-6, the J gene TRBJ2-6; 8 bases match TRBD2. With V trimmed by 5 bases and J by 0 bases, 9 bases remained unmatched. The CDR3 runs 18 residues. Per the germline V gene, CDR1 is SGHVS and CDR2 is FNYEAQ. Here the CDR3 DNA reads TGTGCCAGCAGCCCCGGGAGGGGGGGGACCTCTGGGGCCAACGTCCTGACTTTC. Translating gives CASSPGRGGTSGANVLTF.